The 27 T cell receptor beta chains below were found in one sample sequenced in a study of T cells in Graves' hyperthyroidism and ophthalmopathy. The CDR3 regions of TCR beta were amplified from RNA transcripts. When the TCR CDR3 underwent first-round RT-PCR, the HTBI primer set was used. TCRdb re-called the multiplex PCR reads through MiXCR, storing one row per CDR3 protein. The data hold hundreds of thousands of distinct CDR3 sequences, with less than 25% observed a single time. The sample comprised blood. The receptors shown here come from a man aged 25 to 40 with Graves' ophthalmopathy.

In nucleotides, the CDR3 is TGTGCCAGCAGTCTGGCCCACAGTCCACTCGACTCCTACGAGCAGTACTTC. This gives the protein CASSLAHSPLDSYEQYF. V usage is TRBV27 and J usage is TRBJ2-7, with D uncertain. V was cut by 5 bases and J by 0 bases, with 20 bases left in between. Germline CDR1 is MNHEY and CDR2 is SMNVEV (reference sequence). The CDR3 covers 17 residues.

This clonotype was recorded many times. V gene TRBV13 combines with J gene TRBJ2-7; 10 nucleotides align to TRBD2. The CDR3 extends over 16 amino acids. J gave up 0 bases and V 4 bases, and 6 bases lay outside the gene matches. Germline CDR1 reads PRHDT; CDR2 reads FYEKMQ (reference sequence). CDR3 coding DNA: TGTGCCAGCAGCTCTCCTGGGACTAGCGACTCCTACGAGCAGTACTTC. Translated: CASSSPGTSDSYEQYF.

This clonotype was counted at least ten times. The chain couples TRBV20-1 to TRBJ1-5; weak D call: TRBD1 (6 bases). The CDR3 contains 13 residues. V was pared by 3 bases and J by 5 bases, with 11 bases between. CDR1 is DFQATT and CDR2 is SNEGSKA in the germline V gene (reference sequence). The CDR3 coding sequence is TGCAGTGCTAGGGACAGCTCCTATCAGCCCCAGCATTTT. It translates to CSARDSSYQPQHF.

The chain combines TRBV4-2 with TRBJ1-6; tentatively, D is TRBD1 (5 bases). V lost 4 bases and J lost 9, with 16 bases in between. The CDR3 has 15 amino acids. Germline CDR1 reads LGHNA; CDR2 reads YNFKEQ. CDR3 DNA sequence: TGTGCCAGCAGCCCAGACAGAAGTGGCGGTTCACCCCTCCACTTT. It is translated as CASSPDRSGGSPLHF.

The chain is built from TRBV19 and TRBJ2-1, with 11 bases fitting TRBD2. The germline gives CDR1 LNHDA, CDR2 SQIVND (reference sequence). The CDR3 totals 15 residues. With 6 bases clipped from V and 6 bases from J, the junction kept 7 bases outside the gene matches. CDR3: CASRMTSGIANEQFF. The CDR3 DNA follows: TGTGCCAGTAGGATGACTAGCGGGATCGCCAATGAGCAGTTCTTC.

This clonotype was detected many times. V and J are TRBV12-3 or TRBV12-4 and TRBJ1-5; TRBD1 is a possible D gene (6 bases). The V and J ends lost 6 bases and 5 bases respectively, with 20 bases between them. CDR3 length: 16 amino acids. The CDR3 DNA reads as TGTGCCAGCAGCCGGGGGGGGCGCGGGTCAGATCAGCCCCAGCATTTT. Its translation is CASSRGGRGSDQPQHF.

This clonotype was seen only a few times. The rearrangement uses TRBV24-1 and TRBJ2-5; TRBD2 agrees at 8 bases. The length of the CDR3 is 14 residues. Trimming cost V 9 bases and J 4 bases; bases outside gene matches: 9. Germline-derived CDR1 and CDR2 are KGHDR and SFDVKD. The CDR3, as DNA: TGTGCCACCTCTTCCAGCGGGAGCGGAGAGACCCAGTACTTC. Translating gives CATSSSGSGETQYF.

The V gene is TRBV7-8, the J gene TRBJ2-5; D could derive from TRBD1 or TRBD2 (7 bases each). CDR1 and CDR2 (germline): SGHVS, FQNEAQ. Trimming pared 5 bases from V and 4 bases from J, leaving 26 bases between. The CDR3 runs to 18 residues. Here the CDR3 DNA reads TGTGCCAGCAGCAAAGGGACACTCGGCGGGAGACAGGGAGAGACCCAGTACTTC. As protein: CASSKGTLGGRQGETQYF.

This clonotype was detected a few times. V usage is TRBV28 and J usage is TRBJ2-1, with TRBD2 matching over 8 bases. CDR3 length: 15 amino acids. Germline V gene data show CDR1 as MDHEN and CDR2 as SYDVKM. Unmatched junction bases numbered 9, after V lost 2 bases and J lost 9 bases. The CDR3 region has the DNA TGTGCCAGCAGTTTACCCGGGAGGGCCTTCGGTGAGCAGTTCTTC. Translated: CASSLPGRAFGEQFF.

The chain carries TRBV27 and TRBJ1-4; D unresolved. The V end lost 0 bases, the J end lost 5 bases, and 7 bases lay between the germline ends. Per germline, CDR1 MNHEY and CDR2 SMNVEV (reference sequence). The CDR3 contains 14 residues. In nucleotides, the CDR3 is TGTGCCAGCAGTTTATCGGCGGGAAATGAAAAACTGTTTTTT. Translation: CASSLSAGNEKLFF.

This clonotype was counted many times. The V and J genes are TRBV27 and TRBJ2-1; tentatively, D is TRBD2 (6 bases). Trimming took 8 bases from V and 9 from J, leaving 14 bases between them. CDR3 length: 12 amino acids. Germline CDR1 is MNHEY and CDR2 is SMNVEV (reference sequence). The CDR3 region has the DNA TGTGCCAGCCGTACAGCGGGTGCTGAGCAGTTCTTC. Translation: CASRTAGAEQFF.

The chain's CDR3 is CSARIVGDTQYF. In DNA, the CDR3 is TGCAGTGCTAGAATTGTGGGGGATACGCAGTATTTT. The genes are TRBV20-1 and TRBJ2-3; D is undetermined. This CDR3 is 12 amino acids long. Trimming took off 2 bases at V and 6 bases at J, with 9 bases between the two ends. The germline V gene has CDR1 DFQATT and CDR2 SNEGSKA (reference sequence).

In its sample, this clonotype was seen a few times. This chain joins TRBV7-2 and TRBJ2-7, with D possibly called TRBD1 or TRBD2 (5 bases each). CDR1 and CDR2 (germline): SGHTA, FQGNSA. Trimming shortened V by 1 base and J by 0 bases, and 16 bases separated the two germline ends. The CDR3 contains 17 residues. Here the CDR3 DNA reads TGTGCCAGCAGCTTAGTTGGGGCTAGCCCTAGCTCCTACGAGCAGTACTTC. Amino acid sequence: CASSLVGASPSSYEQYF.

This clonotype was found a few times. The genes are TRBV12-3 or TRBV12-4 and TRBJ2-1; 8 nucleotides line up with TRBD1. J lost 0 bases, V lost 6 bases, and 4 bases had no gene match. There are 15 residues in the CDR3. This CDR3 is CASRDGQGSYNEQFF. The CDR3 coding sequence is TGTGCCAGCAGGGATGGACAGGGCTCCTACAATGAGCAGTTCTTC.

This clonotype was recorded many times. The CDR3, as DNA: TGTGCCAGCACCCCTGGGGGAATCAGGAATTACGAGCAGTACTTC. Its protein product is CASTPGGIRNYEQYF. The chain recombines TRBV7-2 with TRBJ2-7; possibly TRBD1 or TRBD2 for D (5 bases each). This CDR3 contains 15 residues. Trimming shortened V by 7 bases and J by 4 bases, and 20 bases separated the two germline ends. CDR1 is SGHTA and CDR2 is FQGNSA in the germline V gene. Using reference TRBV7-2 and TRBJ2-7 for the parts outside the CDR3, the full variable domain is GAGVSQSPSNKVTEKGKDVELRCDPISGHTALYWYRQSLGQGLEFLIYFQGNSAPDKSGLPSDRFSAERTGGSVSTLTIQRTQQEDSAVYLCASTPGGIRNYEQYFGPGTRLTVT.

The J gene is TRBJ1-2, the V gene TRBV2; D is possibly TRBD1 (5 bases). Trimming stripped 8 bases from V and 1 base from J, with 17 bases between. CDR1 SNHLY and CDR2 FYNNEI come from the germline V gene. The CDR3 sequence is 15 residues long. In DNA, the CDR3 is TGTGCCAGCCCTAATCCGGGGGTTCATAACTATGGCTACACCTTC. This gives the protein CASPNPGVHNYGYTF.

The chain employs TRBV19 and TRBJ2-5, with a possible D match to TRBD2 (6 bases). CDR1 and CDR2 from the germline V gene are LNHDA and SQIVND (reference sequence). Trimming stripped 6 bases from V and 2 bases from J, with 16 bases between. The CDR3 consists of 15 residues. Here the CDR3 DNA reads TGTGCCAGTAGACCTAGCGCTAGAGATCAAGAGACCCAGTACTTC. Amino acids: CASRPSARDQETQYF.

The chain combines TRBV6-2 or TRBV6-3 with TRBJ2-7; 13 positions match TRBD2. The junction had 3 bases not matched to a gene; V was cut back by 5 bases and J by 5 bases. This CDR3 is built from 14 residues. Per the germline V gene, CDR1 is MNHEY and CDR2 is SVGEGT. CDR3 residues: CASSHGLAGDEQYF. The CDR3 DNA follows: TGTGCCAGCAGTCATGGACTAGCGGGAGACGAGCAGTACTTC.

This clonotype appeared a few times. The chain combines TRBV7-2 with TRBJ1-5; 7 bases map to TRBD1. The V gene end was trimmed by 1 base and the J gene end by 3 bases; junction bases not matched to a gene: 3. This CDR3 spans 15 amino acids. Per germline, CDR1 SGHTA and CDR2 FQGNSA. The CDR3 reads CASSLDRGFNQPQHF. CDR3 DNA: TGTGCCAGCAGCTTAGACAGGGGATTCAATCAGCCCCAGCATTTT.

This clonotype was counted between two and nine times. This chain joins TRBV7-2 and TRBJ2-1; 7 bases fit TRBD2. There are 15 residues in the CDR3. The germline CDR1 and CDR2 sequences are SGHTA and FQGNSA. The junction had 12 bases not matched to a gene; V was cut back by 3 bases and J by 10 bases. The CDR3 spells CASSLDTFGRREQFF. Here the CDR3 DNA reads TGTGCCAGCAGCTTGGACACTTTCGGGAGGAGAGAGCAGTTCTTC.

The CDR3 loop reads CASSLAGDREADTQYF. The CDR3, as DNA: TGTGCCAGCAGCTTAGCCGGGGACAGGGAGGCAGATACGCAGTATTTT. The J gene is TRBJ2-3, the V gene TRBV7-2; the match to TRBD1 covers 9 bases. J was trimmed by 4 bases and V by 0 bases; bases with no gene match: 5. CDR3 length: 16 amino acids. The germline CDR1 and CDR2 sequences are SGHTA and FQGNSA.

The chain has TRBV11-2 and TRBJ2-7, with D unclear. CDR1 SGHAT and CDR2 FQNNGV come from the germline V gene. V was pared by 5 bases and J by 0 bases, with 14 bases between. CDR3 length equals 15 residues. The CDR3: CASSPPRSPSYEQYF. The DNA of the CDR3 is TGTGCCAGCAGCCCGCCTCGCAGCCCCTCCTACGAGCAGTACTTC.

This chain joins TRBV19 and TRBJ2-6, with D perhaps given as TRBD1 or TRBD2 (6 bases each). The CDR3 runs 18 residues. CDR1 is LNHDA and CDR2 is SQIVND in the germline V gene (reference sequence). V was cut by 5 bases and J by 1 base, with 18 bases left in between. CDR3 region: CASSSGAKISSGANVLTF. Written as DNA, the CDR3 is TGTGCCAGTAGTTCGGGGGCTAAAATATCGTCTGGGGCCAACGTCCTGACTTTC.

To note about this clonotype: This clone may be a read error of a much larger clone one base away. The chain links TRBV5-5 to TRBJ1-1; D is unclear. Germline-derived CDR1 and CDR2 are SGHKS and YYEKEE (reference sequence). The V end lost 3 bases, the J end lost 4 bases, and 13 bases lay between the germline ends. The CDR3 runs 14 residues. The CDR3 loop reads CASSSRLLGTEAFF. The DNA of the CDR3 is TGTGCCAGCAGCTCGAGACTGTTGGGCACTGAAGCTTTCTTT.

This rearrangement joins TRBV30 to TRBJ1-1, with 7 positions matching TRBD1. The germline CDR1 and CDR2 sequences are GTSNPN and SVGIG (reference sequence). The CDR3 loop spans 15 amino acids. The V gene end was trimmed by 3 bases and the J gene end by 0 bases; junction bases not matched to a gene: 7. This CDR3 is CAWSAYRGMNTEAFF. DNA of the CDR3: TGTGCCTGGAGCGCCTACAGGGGTATGAACACTGAAGCTTTCTTT.

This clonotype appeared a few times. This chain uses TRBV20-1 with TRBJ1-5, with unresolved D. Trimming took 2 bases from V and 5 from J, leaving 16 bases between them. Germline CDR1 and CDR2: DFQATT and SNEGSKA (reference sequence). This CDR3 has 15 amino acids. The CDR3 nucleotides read TGCAGTGCTAGACCTAAAGACCCCGGAGATCAGCCCCAGCATTTT. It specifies CSARPKDPGDQPQHF.

CDR3: CASSRSGGGPDTQYF. The CDR3 nucleotides read TGCGCCAGCAGCCGAAGCGGGGGGGGCCCAGATACGCAGTATTTT. This chain links TRBV4-1 with TRBJ2-3; 10 bases align to TRBD2. The V and J ends lost 4 bases and 4 bases, in that order; junction bases with no gene match: 5. CDR1 and CDR2 from the germline V gene are MGHRA and YSYEKL. CDR3 length equals 15 residues.